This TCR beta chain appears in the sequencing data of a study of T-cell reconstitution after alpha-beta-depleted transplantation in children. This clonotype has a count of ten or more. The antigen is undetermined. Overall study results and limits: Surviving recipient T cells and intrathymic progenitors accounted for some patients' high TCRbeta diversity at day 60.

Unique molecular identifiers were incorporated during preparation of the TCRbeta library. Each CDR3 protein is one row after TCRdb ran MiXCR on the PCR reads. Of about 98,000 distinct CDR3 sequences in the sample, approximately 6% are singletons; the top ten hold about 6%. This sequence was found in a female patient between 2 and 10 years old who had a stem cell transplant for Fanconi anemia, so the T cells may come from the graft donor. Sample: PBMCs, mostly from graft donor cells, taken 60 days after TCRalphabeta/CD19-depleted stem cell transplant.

The CDR3 region is CASSPGTGGYTF. Here the CDR3 DNA reads TGTGCCAGCAGTCCTGGGACAGGGGGCTACACCTTC. V and J are TRBV12-3 or TRBV12-4 and TRBJ1-2; 9 bases agree with TRBD1. V trimming: 5 bases; J trimming: 8 bases; junction bases outside the gene matches: 3. This CDR3 is 12 amino acids long.